This TCR beta chain stems from a study of blood T cell repertoires in COVID-19. Seattle participants joined during active infection and were tracked over time. The protocol was immunoSEQ multiplex PCR, while the TCRdb copy is restricted to in-frame clones and leaves out a portion. This table holds 150,000 to 250,000 clones, about 76% found once. Source material: peripheral blood. The TCR sequence derives from a woman in her forties with COVID-19, enrolled during active disease.

The CDR3 region is CASSLEELGYNSPLHF. The CDR3 DNA follows: TGTGCCAGCAGCTTAGAGGAGCTGGGTTATAATTCACCCCTCCACTTT. The chain links TRBV7-9 to TRBJ1-6; D uncertain. V was shortened by 1 base and J by 4 bases, with 11 bases between the two germline ends. This CDR3 is 16 amino acids long. Looked up from germline, CDR1 is SEHNR and CDR2 is FQNEAQ (reference sequence).